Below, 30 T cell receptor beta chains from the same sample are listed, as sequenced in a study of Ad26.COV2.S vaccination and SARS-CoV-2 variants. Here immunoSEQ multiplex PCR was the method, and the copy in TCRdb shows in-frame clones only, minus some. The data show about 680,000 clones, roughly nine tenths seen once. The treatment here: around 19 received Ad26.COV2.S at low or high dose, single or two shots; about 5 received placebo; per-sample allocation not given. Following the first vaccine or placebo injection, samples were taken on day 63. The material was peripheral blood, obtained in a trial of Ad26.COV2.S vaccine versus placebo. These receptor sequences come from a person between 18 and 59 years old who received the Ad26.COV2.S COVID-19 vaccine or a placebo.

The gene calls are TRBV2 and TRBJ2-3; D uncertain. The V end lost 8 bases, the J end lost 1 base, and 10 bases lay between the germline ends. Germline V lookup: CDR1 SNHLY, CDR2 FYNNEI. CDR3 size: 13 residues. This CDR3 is CASSPMGTDTQYF. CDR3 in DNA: TGTGCCAGCTCGCCCATGGGCACAGATACGCAGTATTTT.

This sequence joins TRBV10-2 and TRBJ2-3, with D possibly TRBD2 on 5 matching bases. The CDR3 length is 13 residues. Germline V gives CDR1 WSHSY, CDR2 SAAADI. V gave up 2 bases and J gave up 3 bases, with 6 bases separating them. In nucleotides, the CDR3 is TGCGCCAGCAGTGAGACTAGAACAGATACGCAGTATTTT. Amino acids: CASSETRTDTQYF.

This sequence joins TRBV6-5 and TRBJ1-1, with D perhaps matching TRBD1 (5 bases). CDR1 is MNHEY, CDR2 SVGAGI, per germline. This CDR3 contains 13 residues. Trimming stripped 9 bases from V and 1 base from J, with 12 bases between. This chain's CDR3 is CASFRGENTEAFF. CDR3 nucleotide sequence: TGTGCCAGTTTCCGGGGGGAGAACACTGAAGCTTTCTTT.

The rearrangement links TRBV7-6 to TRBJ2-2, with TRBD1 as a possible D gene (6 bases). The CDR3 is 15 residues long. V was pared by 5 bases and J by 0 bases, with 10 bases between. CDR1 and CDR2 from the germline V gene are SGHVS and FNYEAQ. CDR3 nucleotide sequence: TGTGCCAGCAGCCCAGGACAGACGAACACCGGGGAGCTGTTTTTT. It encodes CASSPGQTNTGELFF.

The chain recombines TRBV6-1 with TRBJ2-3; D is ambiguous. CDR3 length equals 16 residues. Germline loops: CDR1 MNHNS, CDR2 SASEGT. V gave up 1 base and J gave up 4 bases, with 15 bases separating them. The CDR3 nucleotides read TGTGCCAGCAGTGAAGTGGTGCGCCGGGTCCCAGATACGCAGTATTTT. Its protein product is CASSEVVRRVPDTQYF.

CDR3 DNA: TGTGCCAGCAGTGAAGGGACAGGGAGTTTCACAGATACGCAGTATTTT. It yields the protein CASSEGTGSFTDTQYF. This chain joins TRBV2 and TRBJ2-3, with 8 bases that match TRBD1. Per the germline V gene, CDR1 is SNHLY and CDR2 is FYNNEI. Unmatched junction bases numbered 5, after V lost 1 base and J lost 2 bases. The length of the CDR3 is 16 residues.

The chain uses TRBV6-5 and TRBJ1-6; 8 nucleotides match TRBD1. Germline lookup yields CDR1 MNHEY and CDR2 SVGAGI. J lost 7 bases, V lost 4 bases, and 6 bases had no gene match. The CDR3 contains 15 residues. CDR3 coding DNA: TGTGCCAGCAGTTCCCAACAGGGGGAGAATTCACCCCTCCACTTT. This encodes CASSSQQGENSPLHF.

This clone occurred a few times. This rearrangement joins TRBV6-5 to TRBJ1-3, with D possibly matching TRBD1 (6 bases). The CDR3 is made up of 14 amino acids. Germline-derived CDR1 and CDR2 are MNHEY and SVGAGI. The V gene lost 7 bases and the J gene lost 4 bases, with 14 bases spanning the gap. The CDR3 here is CASTPDRIGNTIYF. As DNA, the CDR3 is TGTGCCAGCACCCCCGACAGGATCGGAAACACCATATATTTT.

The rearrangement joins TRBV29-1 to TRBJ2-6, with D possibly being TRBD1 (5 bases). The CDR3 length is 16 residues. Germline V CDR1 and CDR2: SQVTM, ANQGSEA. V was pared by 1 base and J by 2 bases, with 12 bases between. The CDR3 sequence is CSVEVDRATGANVLTF. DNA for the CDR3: TGCAGCGTTGAAGTTGACAGAGCTACTGGGGCCAACGTCCTGACTTTC.

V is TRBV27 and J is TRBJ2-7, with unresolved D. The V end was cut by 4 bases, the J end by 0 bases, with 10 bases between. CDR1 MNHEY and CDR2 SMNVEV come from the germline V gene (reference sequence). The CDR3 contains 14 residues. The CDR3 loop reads CASSWAGDSYEQYF. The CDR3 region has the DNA TGTGCCAGCAGTTGGGCCGGCGACTCCTACGAGCAGTACTTC.

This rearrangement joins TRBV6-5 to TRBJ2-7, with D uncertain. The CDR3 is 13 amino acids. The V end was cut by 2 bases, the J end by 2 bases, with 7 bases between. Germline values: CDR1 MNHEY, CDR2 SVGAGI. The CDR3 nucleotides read TGTGCCAGCAGTTACAGCCCTACCTACGAGCAGTACTTC. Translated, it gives CASSYSPTYEQYF.

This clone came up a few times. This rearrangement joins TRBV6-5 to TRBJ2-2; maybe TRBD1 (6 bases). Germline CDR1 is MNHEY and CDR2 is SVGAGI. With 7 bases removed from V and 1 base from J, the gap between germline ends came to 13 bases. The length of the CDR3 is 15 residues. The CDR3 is CASKRGHVNTGELFF. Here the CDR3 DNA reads TGTGCCAGCAAAAGGGGACATGTGAACACCGGGGAGCTGTTTTTT.

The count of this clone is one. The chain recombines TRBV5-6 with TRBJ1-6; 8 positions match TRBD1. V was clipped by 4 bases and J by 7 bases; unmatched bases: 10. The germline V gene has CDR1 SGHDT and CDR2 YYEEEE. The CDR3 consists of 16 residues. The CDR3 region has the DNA TGTGCCAGCAGCCCGAGATGGACAGGGAGGAATTCACCCCTCCACTTT. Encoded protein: CASSPRWTGRNSPLHF.

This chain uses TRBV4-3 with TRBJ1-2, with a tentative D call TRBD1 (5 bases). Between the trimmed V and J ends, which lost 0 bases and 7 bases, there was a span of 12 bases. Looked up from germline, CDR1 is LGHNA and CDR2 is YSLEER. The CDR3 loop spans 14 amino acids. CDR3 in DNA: TGCGCCAGCAGCCAAGATGGCAGGGCCGGTGGCTACACCTTC. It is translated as CASSQDGRAGGYTF.

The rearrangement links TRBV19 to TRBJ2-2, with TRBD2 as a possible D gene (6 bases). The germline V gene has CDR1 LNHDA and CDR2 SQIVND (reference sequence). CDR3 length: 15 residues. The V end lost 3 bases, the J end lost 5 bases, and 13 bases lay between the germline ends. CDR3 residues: CASSMGLASTGELFF. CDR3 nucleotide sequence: TGTGCCAGTAGTATGGGGCTAGCGTCTACCGGGGAGCTGTTTTTT.

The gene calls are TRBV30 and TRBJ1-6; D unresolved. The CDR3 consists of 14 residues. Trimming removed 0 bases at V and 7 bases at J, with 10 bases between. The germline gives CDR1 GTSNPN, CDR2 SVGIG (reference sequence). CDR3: CAWSVKTENSPLHF. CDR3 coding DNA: TGTGCCTGGAGTGTGAAAACCGAAAATTCACCCCTCCACTTT. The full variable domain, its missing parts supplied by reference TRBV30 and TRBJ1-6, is SQTIHQWPATLVQPVGSPLSLECTVEGTSNPNLYWYRQAAGRGLQLLFYSVGIGQISSEVPQNLSASRPQDRQFILSSKKLLLSDSGFYLCAWSVKTENSPLHFGNGTRLTVT.

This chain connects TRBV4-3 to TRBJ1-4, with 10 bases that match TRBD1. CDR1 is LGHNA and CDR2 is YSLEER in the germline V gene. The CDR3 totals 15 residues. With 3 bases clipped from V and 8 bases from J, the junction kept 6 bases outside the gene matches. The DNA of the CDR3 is TGCGCCAGCAGCCAGAGACAGGGGGCTCAGGAAAAACTGTTTTTT. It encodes CASSQRQGAQEKLFF.

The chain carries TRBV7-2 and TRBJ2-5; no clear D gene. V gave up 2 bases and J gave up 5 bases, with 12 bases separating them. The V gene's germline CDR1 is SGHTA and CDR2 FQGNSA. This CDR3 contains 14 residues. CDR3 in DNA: TGTGCCAGCAGCTTACAGCCTGTGGGGGAGACCCAGTACTTC. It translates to CASSLQPVGETQYF.

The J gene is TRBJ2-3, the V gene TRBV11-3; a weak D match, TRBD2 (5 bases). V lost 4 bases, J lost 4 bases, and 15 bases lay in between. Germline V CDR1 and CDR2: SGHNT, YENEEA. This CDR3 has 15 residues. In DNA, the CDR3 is TGTGCCAGCAGCTACGGACTGAGCTGGGCAGATACGCAGTATTTT. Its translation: CASSYGLSWADTQYF.

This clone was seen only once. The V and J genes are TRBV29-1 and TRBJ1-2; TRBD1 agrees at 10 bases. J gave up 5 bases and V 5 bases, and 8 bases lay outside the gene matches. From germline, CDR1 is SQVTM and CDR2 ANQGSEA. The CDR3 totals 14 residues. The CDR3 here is CSVNRDRGYYGYTF. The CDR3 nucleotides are TGCAGCGTTAACCGGGACAGGGGTTATTATGGCTACACCTTC.

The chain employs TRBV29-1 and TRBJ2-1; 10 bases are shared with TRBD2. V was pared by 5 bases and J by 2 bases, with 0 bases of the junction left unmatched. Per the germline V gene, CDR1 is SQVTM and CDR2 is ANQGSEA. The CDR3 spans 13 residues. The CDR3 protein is CSVTSGAYNEQFF. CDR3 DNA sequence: TGCAGCGTTACTAGCGGGGCCTACAATGAGCAGTTCTTC.

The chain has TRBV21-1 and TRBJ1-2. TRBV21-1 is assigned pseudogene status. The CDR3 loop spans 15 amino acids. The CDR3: CASSKGWRAQVGYTF. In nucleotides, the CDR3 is TGTGCCAGCAGCAAAGGGTGGCGGGCACAGGTCGGCTACACCTTC.

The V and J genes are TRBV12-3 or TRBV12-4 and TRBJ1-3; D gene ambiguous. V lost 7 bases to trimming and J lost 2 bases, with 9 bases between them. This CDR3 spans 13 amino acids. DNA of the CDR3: TGTGCCAGCAACTTCCTTACTGGAAACACCATATATTTT. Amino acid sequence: CASNFLTGNTIYF.

The CDR3 nucleotides read TGTGCCAGCTGCCGGACAGGGGGCTACGAGCAGTACTTC. This sequence encodes CASCRTGGYEQYF. This chain uses TRBV27 with TRBJ2-7, with 10 nucleotides matching TRBD1. The CDR3 length is 13 residues. Germline CDR1 MNHEY, CDR2 SMNVEV (reference sequence). J lost 3 bases, V lost 8 bases, and 4 bases had no gene match.

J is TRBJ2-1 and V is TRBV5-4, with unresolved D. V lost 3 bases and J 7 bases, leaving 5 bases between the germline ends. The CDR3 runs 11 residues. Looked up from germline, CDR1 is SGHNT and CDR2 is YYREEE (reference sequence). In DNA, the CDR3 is TGTGCCAGCAGCTCACCGAATGAGCAGTTCTTC. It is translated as CASSSPNEQFF. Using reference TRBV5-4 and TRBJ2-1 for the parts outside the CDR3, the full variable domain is ETGVTQSPTHLIKTRGQQVTLRCSSQSGHNTVSWYQQALGQGPQFIFQYYREEENGRGNFPPRFSGLQFPNYSSELNVNALELDDSALYLCASSSPNEQFFGPGTRLTVL.

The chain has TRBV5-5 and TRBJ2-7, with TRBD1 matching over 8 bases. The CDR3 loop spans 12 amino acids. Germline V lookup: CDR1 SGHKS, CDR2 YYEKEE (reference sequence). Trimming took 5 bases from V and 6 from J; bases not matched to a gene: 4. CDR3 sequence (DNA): TGTGCCAGCAGGAAAACAGGGGGCGAGCAGTACTTC. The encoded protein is CASRKTGGEQYF. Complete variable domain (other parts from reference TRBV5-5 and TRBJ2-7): DAGVTQSPTHLIKTRGQQVTLRCSPISGHKSVSWYQQVLGQGPQFIFQYYEKEERGRGNFPDRFSARQFPNYSSELNVNALLLGDSALYLCASRKTGGEQYFGPGTRLTVT.

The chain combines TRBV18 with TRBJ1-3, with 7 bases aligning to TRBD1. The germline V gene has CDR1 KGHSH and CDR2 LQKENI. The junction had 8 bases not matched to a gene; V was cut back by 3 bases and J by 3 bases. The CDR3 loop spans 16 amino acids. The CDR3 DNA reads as TGTGCCAGCTCACCCAACAGGGGAGTGGTTGGAAACACCATATATTTT. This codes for CASSPNRGVVGNTIYF.

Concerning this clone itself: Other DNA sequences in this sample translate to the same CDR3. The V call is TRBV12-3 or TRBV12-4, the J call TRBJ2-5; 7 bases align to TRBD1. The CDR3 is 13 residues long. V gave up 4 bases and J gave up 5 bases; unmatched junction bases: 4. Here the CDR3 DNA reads TGTGCCAGCAGTTACAGGGGCGTTGAGACCCAGTACTTC. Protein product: CASSYRGVETQYF.

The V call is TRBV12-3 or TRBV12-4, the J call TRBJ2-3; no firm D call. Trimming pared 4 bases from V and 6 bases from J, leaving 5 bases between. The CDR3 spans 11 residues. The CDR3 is CASSYLDTQYF. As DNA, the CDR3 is TGTGCCAGCAGTTACTTGGATACGCAGTATTTT.

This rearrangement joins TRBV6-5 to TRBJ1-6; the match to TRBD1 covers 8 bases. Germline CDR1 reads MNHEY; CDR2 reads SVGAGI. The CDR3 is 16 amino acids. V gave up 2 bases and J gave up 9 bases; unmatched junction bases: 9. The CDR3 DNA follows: TGTGCCAGCAGTTACCAGGGCAGGGGGCATGGTTCACCCCTCCACTTT. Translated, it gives CASSYQGRGHGSPLHF.